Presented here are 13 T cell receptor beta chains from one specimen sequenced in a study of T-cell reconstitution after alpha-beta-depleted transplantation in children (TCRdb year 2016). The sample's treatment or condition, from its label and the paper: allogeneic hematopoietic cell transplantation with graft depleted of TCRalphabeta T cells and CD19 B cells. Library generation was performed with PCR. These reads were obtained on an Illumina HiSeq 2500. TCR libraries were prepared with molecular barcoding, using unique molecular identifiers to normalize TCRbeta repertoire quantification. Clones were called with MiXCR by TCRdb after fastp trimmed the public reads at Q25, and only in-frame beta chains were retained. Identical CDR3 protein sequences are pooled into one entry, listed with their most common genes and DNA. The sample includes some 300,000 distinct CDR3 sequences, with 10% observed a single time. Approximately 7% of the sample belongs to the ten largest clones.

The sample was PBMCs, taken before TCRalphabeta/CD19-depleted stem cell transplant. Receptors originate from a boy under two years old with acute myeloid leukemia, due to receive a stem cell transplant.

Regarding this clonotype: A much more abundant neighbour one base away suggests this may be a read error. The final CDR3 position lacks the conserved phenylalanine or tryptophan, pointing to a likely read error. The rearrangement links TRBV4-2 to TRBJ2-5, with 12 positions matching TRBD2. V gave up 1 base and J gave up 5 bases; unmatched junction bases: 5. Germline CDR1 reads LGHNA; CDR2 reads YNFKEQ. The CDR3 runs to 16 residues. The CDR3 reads CASSQATSGGTETQYY. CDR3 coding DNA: TGTGCCAGCAGCCAAGCGACTAGCGGGGGCACCGAGACCCAGTACTAC.

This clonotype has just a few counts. In DNA, the CDR3 is TGCAGTGCTAGAGTTGGCGGGGGGGCCTGGGCGAACACCGGGGAGCTGTTTTTT. It is translated as CSARVGGGAWANTGELFF. The chain links TRBV20-1 to TRBJ2-2; 9 bases agree with TRBD2. Trimming took 1 base from V and 0 from J; bases not matched to a gene: 9. The V gene's germline CDR1 is DFQATT and CDR2 SNEGSKA (reference sequence). This CDR3 has 18 amino acids.

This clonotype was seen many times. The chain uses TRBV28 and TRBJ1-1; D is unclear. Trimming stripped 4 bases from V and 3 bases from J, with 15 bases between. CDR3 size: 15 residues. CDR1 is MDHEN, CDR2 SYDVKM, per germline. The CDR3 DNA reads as TGTGCCAGCAGTTCCCCTAAGGCAGGATACACTGAAGCTTTCTTT. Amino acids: CASSSPKAGYTEAFF.

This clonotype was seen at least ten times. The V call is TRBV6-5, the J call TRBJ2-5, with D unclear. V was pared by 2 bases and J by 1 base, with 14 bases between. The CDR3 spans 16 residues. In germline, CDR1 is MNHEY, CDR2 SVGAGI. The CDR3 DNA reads TGTGCCAGCAGTTACGGGCCTACTCCCCCCCAAGAGACCCAGTACTTC. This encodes CASSYGPTPPQETQYF.

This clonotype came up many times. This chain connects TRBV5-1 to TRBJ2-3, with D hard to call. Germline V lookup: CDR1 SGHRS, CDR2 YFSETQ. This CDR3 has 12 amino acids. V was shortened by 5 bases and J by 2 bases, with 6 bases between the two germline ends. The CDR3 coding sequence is TGCGCCAGCAGACAGTCCACAGATACGCAGTATTTT. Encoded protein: CASRQSTDTQYF.

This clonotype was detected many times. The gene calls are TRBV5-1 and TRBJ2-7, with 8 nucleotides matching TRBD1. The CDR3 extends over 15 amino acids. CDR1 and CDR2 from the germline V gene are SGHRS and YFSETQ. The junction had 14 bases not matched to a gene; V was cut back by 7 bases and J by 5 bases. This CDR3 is CASGDDRGWTHEQYF. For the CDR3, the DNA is TGCGCCAGCGGCGACGACAGGGGATGGACCCACGAGCAGTACTTC.

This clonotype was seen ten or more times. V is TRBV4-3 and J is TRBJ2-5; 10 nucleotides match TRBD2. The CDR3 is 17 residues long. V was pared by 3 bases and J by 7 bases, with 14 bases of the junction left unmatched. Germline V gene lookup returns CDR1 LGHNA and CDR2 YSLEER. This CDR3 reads CASSQVPASGSLGTQYF. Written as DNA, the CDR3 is TGCGCCAGCAGCCAGGTTCCGGCTAGCGGGAGTCTCGGGACCCAGTACTTC.

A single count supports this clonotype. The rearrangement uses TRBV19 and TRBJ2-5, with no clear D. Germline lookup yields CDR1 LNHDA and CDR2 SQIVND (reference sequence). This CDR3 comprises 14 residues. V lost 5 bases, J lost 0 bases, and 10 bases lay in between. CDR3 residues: CASSHGWYQETQYF. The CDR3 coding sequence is TGTGCCAGTAGTCACGGCTGGTACCAAGAGACCCAGTACTTC.

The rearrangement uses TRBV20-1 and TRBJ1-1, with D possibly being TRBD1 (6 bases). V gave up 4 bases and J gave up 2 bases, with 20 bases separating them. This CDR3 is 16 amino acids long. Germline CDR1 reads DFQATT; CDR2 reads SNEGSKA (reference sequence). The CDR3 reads CSATQTGLWVNTEAFF. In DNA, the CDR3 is TGCAGTGCTACCCAGACAGGACTTTGGGTCAACACTGAAGCTTTCTTT.

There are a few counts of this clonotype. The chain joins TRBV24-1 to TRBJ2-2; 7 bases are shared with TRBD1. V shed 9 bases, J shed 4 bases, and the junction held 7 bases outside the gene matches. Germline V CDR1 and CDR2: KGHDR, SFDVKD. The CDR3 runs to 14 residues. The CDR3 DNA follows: TGTGCCACCTTTCGGACAGGTACCACCGGGGAGCTGTTTTTT. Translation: CATFRTGTTGELFF.

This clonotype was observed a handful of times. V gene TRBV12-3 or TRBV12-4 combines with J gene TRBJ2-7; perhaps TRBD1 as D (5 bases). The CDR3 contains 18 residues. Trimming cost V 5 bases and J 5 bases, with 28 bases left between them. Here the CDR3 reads CASSQLFLVGQGSDEQYF. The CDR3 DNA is TGTGCCAGCAGTCAACTCTTTCTAGTGGGGCAGGGTTCCGACGAGCAGTACTTC.

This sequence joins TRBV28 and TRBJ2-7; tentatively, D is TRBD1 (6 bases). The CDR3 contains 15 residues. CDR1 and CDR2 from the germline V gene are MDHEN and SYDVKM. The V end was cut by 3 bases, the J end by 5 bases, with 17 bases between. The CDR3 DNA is TGTGCCAGCAGTTTGGTCGACAGGTCGAAAAACGAGCAGTACTTC. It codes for CASSLVDRSKNEQYF.

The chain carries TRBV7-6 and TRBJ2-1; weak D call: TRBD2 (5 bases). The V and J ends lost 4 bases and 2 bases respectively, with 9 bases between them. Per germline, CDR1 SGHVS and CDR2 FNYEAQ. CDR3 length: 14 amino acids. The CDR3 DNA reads TGTGCCAGCAGCTATCTGCGGGCCTACAATGAGCAGTTCTTC. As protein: CASSYLRAYNEQFF.